The 30 T cell receptor beta chains reported below all come from one sample, sequenced in a study of T cells in localized non-small cell lung cancer. Sequencing used immunoSEQ multiplex PCR; TCRdb keeps in-frame clones, though not all of them. The table records 58,000 or so clones, about nine tenths of them present only once. The material was peripheral blood, obtained before any cancer treatment. These receptors were obtained from a woman aged 35 to 70 with stage I lung adenocarcinoma.

By share, this clone counts as medium-sized. J is TRBJ1-4 and V is TRBV5-6; no firm D call. Germline V CDR1 and CDR2: SGHDT, YYEEEE. This CDR3 contains 15 residues. V lost 0 bases, J lost 5 bases, and 11 bases lay in between. CDR3 loop: CASSLEAIRNEKLFF. The CDR3 DNA reads TGTGCCAGCAGCTTGGAGGCGATCAGGAATGAAAAACTGTTTTTT.

The chain links TRBV11-2 to TRBJ1-3; the D is unclear. This CDR3 contains 15 residues. The germline V gene encodes CDR1 SGHAT and CDR2 FQNNGV. The ends were cut back, 4 bases at V and 6 bases at J, with 16 bases in the middle. In DNA form, the CDR3 reads TGTGCCAGCAGCTGGACGACGGGCGAGGCAAACACCATATATTTT. It is translated as CASSWTTGEANTIYF.

This chain uses TRBV6-6 with TRBJ1-2; maybe TRBD1 (5 bases). V dropped 0 bases and J dropped 8 bases, with 19 bases sitting between them. This CDR3 spans 16 amino acids. Germline lookup yields CDR1 MNHNY and CDR2 SVGAGI (reference sequence). CDR3 region: CASSYSIARDPPGYTF. The DNA of the CDR3 is TGTGCCAGCAGTTACTCGATAGCCCGGGACCCCCCCGGCTACACCTTC.

This clone was seen a few times. This chain uses TRBV5-6 with TRBJ2-1; TRBD1 might be the D (5 bases). V was clipped by 1 base and J by 9 bases, with 17 bases between them. This CDR3 region has 15 residues. The germline V gene has CDR1 SGHDT and CDR2 YYEEEE. The CDR3 loop is CASSLPGNQQREQFF. In nucleotides, the CDR3 is TGTGCCAGCAGCTTGCCAGGGAACCAACAACGTGAGCAGTTCTTC.

This clone was recorded once. The chain recombines TRBV7-2 with TRBJ2-3; TRBD1 aligns across 9 bases. Germline lookup yields CDR1 SGHTA and CDR2 FQGNSA. The CDR3 has 12 amino acids. V shed 5 bases, J shed 11 bases, and the junction held 5 bases outside the gene matches. CDR3 sequence: CASSPSGQGQYF. CDR3 coding DNA: TGTGCCAGCAGCCCTTCGGGACAGGGGCAGTATTTT. The full variable domain, its missing parts supplied by reference TRBV7-2 and TRBJ2-3, is GAGVSQSPSNKVTEKGKDVELRCDPISGHTALYWYRQSLGQGLEFLIYFQGNSAPDKSGLPSDRFSAERTGGSVSTLTIQRTQQEDSAVYLCASSPSGQGQYFGPGTRLTVL.

The rearrangement uses TRBV9 and TRBJ2-1, with a tentative D call TRBD1 (5 bases). This CDR3 is 17 amino acids long. V shed 4 bases and J shed 0 bases, with 17 bases lying between them. In germline, CDR1 is SGDLS, CDR2 YYNGEE. The CDR3 sequence: CASSQNPTDNSYNEQFF. For the CDR3, the DNA is TGTGCCAGCAGCCAAAACCCGACAGACAACTCCTACAATGAGCAGTTCTTC.

About this clone itself: The sample has other DNA sequences that encode this CDR3 too. The V gene is TRBV19, the J gene TRBJ2-1; TRBD2 matches 7 bases. Germline trimming cut 2 bases from V and 3 bases from J; bases unmatched to any gene: 4. This CDR3 spans 15 amino acids. The V gene's germline CDR1 is LNHDA and CDR2 SQIVND (reference sequence). This chain's CDR3 is CASSIRLADYNEQFF. For the CDR3, the DNA is TGTGCCAGTAGTATACGGCTAGCGGACTACAATGAGCAGTTCTTC.

The rearrangement uses TRBV7-6 and TRBJ1-2, with TRBD1 matching 8 bases. Germline CDR1 SGHVS, CDR2 FNYEAQ. The CDR3 has 16 amino acids. The V and J ends lost 1 base and 3 bases, in that order; junction bases with no gene match: 7. The CDR3 protein is CASSLGGQGQDYGYTF. The CDR3 DNA reads as TGTGCCAGCAGCTTAGGCGGACAGGGTCAGGACTATGGCTACACCTTC.

This clone showed up just a few times. This rearrangement joins TRBV6-1 to TRBJ2-5, with 7 bases aligning to TRBD2. The ends lost 4 bases at V and 1 base at J; junction bases unmatched: 12. Germline V lookup: CDR1 MNHNS, CDR2 SASEGT. CDR3 length: 17 residues. The CDR3 is CASSATWDASGQETQYF. CDR3 bases: TGTGCCAGCAGTGCCACCTGGGACGCTAGCGGCCAAGAGACCCAGTACTTC.

The chain couples TRBV4-1 to TRBJ1-1; possible D gene TRBD1, 5 bases. V was shortened by 3 bases and J by 3 bases, with 20 bases between the two germline ends. Germline V lookup: CDR1 MGHRA, CDR2 YSYEKL. The CDR3 length is 17 residues. CDR3 DNA: TGCGCCAGCAGCCAGCTAAGTCTGGACAAAGTATACACTGAAGCTTTCTTT. Its protein is CASSQLSLDKVYTEAFF.

In nucleotides, the CDR3 is TGTGCCAGCAGTTTAGGGGGGGCGAGGAATCAGCCCCAGCATTTT. This sequence encodes CASSLGGARNQPQHF. The V call is TRBV28, the J call TRBJ1-5, with D tentatively TRBD1 (6 bases). The germline V gene has CDR1 MDHEN and CDR2 SYDVKM. With 2 bases removed from V and 4 bases from J, the gap between germline ends came to 12 bases. The CDR3 is made up of 15 amino acids.

The rearrangement uses TRBV14 and TRBJ2-1; weak D call: TRBD1 (6 bases). V lost 2 bases and J lost 8, with 22 bases in between. In germline, CDR1 is SGHDN, CDR2 FVKESK. The CDR3 extends over 17 amino acids. The CDR3 DNA sequence: TGTGCCAGCAGCCAACAACAGGGATCAAAGACAAGTCATGAGCAGTTCTTC. Translation gives CASSQQQGSKTSHEQFF.

This chain links TRBV6-4 with TRBJ1-1, with TRBD1 as a possible D gene (6 bases). V was cut by 3 bases and J by 1 base, with 6 bases left in between. In germline, CDR1 is MRHNA, CDR2 SNTAGT. The CDR3 extends over 13 amino acids. The CDR3 here is CASSEQGNTEAFF. CDR3 bases: TGTGCCAGCAGTGAACAGGGGAACACTGAAGCTTTCTTT.

The CDR3 DNA reads as TGTGCCAGTCCCAGAGTATTATTGTTGGAAGCTTTCTTT. The encoded protein is CASPRVLLLEAFF. V gene TRBV19 combines with J gene TRBJ1-1; D remains unclear. CDR1 is LNHDA and CDR2 is SQIVND in the germline V gene (reference sequence). This CDR3 comprises 13 residues. V was pared by 8 bases and J by 8 bases, with 18 bases between.

This sequence joins TRBV30 and TRBJ1-2; D not resolved. This CDR3 contains 17 residues. The ends were cut back, 4 bases at V and 7 bases at J, with 28 bases in the middle. Germline V CDR1 and CDR2: GTSNPN, SVGIG (reference sequence). CDR3 nucleotide sequence: TGTGCCTGGACTTATGGAGACTACCGGGTCGGCCATGGTGGCTACACCTTC. Translating it yields CAWTYGDYRVGHGGYTF.

The V and J genes are TRBV28 and TRBJ2-7; D unresolved. Trimming stripped 8 bases from V and 1 base from J, with 9 bases between. The CDR3 consists of 12 residues. Germline lookup yields CDR1 MDHEN and CDR2 SYDVKM. The CDR3 coding sequence is TGTGCCAGCGAAAGTGCATCCTACGAGCAGTACTTC. Encoded protein: CASESASYEQYF.

Remarks on this clone: One end of the junction varies from germline; a read error may be responsible. V usage is TRBV19 and J usage is TRBJ2-1; D tentatively reads TRBD1 or TRBD2 (5 bases each). The CDR3 sequence is 15 residues long. Germline V gene lookup returns CDR1 LNHDA and CDR2 SQIVND (reference sequence). CDR3 sequence: CASEPTTVGTQRQLF. The CDR3 DNA reads as TGTGCCAGCGAGCCAACAACCGTCGGGACCCAACGCCAGCTCTTC.

The CDR3 region has the DNA TGTGCCAGCAGCTTATTGAGGCTAGGGACCCTGAACACTGAAGCTTTCTTT. This sequence encodes CASSLLRLGTLNTEAFF. The chain links TRBV13 to TRBJ1-1; tentative D call: TRBD1 (5 bases). CDR3 length: 17 amino acids. Per germline, CDR1 PRHDT and CDR2 FYEKMQ (reference sequence). V was pared by 2 bases and J by 0 bases, with 16 bases between.

The rearrangement joins TRBV9 to TRBJ1-1, with 10 nucleotides matching TRBD1. Germline lookup yields CDR1 SGDLS and CDR2 YYNGEE. Trimming at V came to 3 bases and at J to 5 bases, leaving 4 bases not matched to a gene. The CDR3 has 14 amino acids. This CDR3 is CASSAGQGRTEAFF. The CDR3 nucleotides read TGTGCCAGCAGCGCGGGACAGGGGAGGACTGAAGCTTTCTTT.

This clone was detected once. The chain couples TRBV7-8 to TRBJ1-4; 9 bases are shared with TRBD1. Germline loops: CDR1 SGHVS, CDR2 FQNEAQ. J lost 8 bases, V lost 6 bases, and 7 bases had no gene match. The CDR3 contains 14 residues. DNA of the CDR3: TGTGCCAGCAGTTCGGGGACAGGGAGCGAAAAACTGTTTTTT. It is translated as CASSSGTGSEKLFF.

The J gene is TRBJ2-7, the V gene TRBV5-1; 7 bases are a match to TRBD1. The length of the CDR3 is 14 residues. Trimming at V came to 4 bases and at J to 3 bases, leaving 7 bases not matched to a gene. Germline V gives CDR1 SGHRS, CDR2 YFSETQ. DNA for the CDR3: TGCGCCAGCAGCCCGGGACAGATGAACTACGAGCAGTACTTC. Amino acid sequence: CASSPGQMNYEQYF.

This chain links TRBV7-8 with TRBJ1-3; weak D call: TRBD1 (5 bases). CDR3 length equals 14 residues. V was pared by 5 bases and J by 4 bases, with 12 bases between. Germline V lookup: CDR1 SGHVS, CDR2 FQNEAQ. CDR3 protein: CASSRGGAGNTIYF. CDR3 sequence (DNA): TGTGCCAGCAGCCGTGGCGGGGCCGGAAACACCATATATTTT.

The genes are TRBV19 and TRBJ1-1, with a possible D match to TRBD1 (6 bases). The CDR3 has 15 residues. Germline CDR1 is LNHDA and CDR2 is SQIVND (reference sequence). The V end was cut by 5 bases, the J end by 1 base, with 14 bases between. CDR3 sequence reads: CASSSGGAGNTEAFF. The CDR3 DNA follows: TGTGCCAGTAGTTCTGGGGGGGCGGGGAACACTGAAGCTTTCTTT.

This clone was observed a single time. The genes are TRBV5-1 and TRBJ1-6; the D is unclear. Trimming took off 1 base at V and 0 bases at J, with 5 bases between the two ends. Germline V lookup: CDR1 SGHRS, CDR2 YFSETQ. This CDR3 contains 15 residues. This CDR3 reads CASSLLSSYNSPLHF. The CDR3 nucleotides read TGCGCCAGCAGCTTGTTAAGCTCCTATAATTCACCCCTCCACTTT.

The V gene is TRBV30, the J gene TRBJ1-2; TRBD1 might be the D (6 bases). This CDR3 contains 14 residues. V was pared by 2 bases and J by 6 bases, with 16 bases between. Germline-derived CDR1 and CDR2 are GTSNPN and SVGIG (reference sequence). The CDR3 bases are TGTGCCTGGAGTCCCTCTCGGCAGGGGAATGGCTACACCTTC. This sequence encodes CAWSPSRQGNGYTF. The full variable domain, rest sourced from reference TRBV30 and TRBJ1-2, is SQTIHQWPATLVQPVGSPLSLECTVEGTSNPNLYWYRQAAGRGLQLLFYSVGIGQISSEVPQNLSASRPQDRQFILSSKKLLLSDSGFYLCAWSPSRQGNGYTFGSGTRLTVV.

This chain connects TRBV11-2 to TRBJ1-2, with a possible D match to TRBD1 (5 bases). The CDR3 extends over 13 amino acids. The V and J ends lost 1 base and 8 bases respectively, with 11 bases between them. In germline, CDR1 is SGHAT, CDR2 FQNNGV. CDR3 loop: CASSLVGGEGYTF. CDR3 nucleotide sequence: TGTGCCAGCAGCTTAGTAGGAGGGGAGGGCTACACCTTC.

V is TRBV7-9 and J is TRBJ1-1, with a weak D call TRBD1 (5 bases). Trimming stripped 3 bases from V and 7 bases from J, with 12 bases between. The CDR3 consists of 13 residues. Looked up from germline, CDR1 is SEHNR and CDR2 is FQNEAQ (reference sequence). CDR3 loop: CASSFTGELEAFF. DNA for the CDR3: TGTGCCAGCAGCTTTACAGGAGAGCTTGAAGCTTTCTTT.

The V gene is TRBV18, the J gene TRBJ2-1; 7 nucleotides line up with TRBD1. There are 15 residues in the CDR3. Trimming took 3 bases from V and 3 from J; bases not matched to a gene: 5. Germline CDR1 reads KGHSH; CDR2 reads LQKENI. CDR3 DNA sequence: TGTGCCAGCTCACCTACACAGGGGAACTACAATGAGCAGTTCTTC. Its protein product is CASSPTQGNYNEQFF.

This clone has more than one count but fewer than ten. The rearrangement joins TRBV7-2 to TRBJ1-5, with 10 bases aligning to TRBD1. The CDR3 extends over 13 amino acids. CDR1 is SGHTA and CDR2 is FQGNSA in the germline V gene. V trimming: 5 bases; J trimming: 5 bases; junction bases outside the gene matches: 0. Written as DNA, the CDR3 is TGTGCCAGCAGCGGGACAGGGGATCAGCCCCAGCATTTT. Translation: CASSGTGDQPQHF.

This chain connects TRBV2 to TRBJ1-3, with a weak D call TRBD1 (5 bases). The CDR3 length is 17 residues. Trimming took off 6 bases at V and 0 bases at J, with 18 bases between the two ends. Germline values: CDR1 SNHLY, CDR2 FYNNEI. CDR3 in amino acids: CASSFGRDASSGNTIYF. The CDR3 nucleotides are TGTGCCAGCAGCTTTGGCCGGGACGCCAGCTCTGGAAACACCATATATTTT.